This T cell receptor beta chain was recorded in a study of blood T cell repertoires in COVID-19. Cohorts were assigned according to the clinical history that participants reported. Libraries were prepared by immunoSEQ multiplex PCR; TCRdb keeps only in-frame clonotypes and omits some of them. The sample lists fewer than 500,000 clones; around 89% were seen once. The V end lost 6 bases, the J end lost 1 base, and 15 bases lay between the germline ends. CDR3 length: 15 amino acids. CDR1 is MNHEY, CDR2 SVGAGI, per germline. What was sequenced was PBMCs or T cells enriched from blood (not recorded which). The chain carries TRBV6-5 and TRBJ1-1; tentatively, D is TRBD1 (6 bases). This TCR came from a man aged 25-45 years who had recovered from COVID-19. CDR3 in amino acids: CASRGTGTKNTEAFF. CDR3 in DNA: TGTGCCAGCAGAGGAACCGGGACAAAGAACACTGAAGCTTTCTTT.